This T cell receptor beta chain was captured in a study of blood T cells in healthy people across ages. General observations from the study: Diversity was estimated from one million T cells, and these estimates were considered underestimates. TCR beta diversity correlated strongly with naive T cell percentage. Naive CD4+ cells and diversity were both higher in long-lived donors than in aged donors.

Note on this clonotype: The antigen remains unidentified.

The CDR3 length is 14 residues. Trimming cost V 4 bases and J 4 bases, with 12 bases left between them. CDR1 SGHTA and CDR2 FQGTGA come from the germline V gene. Then a second PCR, running roughly 6 to 12 cycles, was carried out with a sample-barcoded 5' primer and a J-beta primer mix. Tagging of each cDNA molecule was performed by a template-switch adaptor with 12 random nucleotides. TCRdb reanalysed the 5' RACE reads using MiXCR and keeps one entry per CDR3 protein. The sample has fewer than 2,000,000 distinct CDR3 sequences; 30% to 40% are singletons. The source material was blood. This clonotype was obtained from a woman aged 25 to 39 in good health. V is TRBV7-3 and J is TRBJ2-3; possibly TRBD1 for D (6 bases). The DNA for the CDR3 is TGTGCCAGCAGCTCCTCTACAGGGTCAGATACGCAGTATTTT. Residues: CASSSSTGSDTQYF. Using reference TRBV7-3 and TRBJ2-3 for the parts outside the CDR3, the full variable domain is GAGVSQTPSNKVTEKGKYVELRCDPISGHTALYWYRQSLGQGPEFLIYFQGTGAADDSGLPNDRFFAVRPEGSVSTLKIQRTERGDSAVYLCASSSSTGSDTQYFGPGTRLTVL.